The 25 T cell receptor beta chains presented below share a single source sample, sequenced in a study of blood T cell repertoires in COVID-19. The table came from immunoSEQ multiplex PCR; TCRdb's copy has only in-frame clones and leaves some out. The data show roughly 140,000 clones, roughly 80% seen once. Sequences were obtained from PBMCs or T cells enriched from blood (not recorded which). These receptors were taken from a woman between 18 and 30 years old who had been exposed to COVID-19.

CDR3 DNA sequence: TGCGCCAGCAGCCAAAGGGGACTAGCGGGAGGGCCCGATACGCAGTATTTT. Protein product: CASSQRGLAGGPDTQYF. The chain has TRBV4-3 and TRBJ2-3; 16 bases match TRBD2. Germline trimming cut 2 bases from V and 6 bases from J; bases unmatched to any gene: 5. Looked up from germline, CDR1 is LGHNA and CDR2 is YSLEER. The CDR3 is 17 residues long.

The CDR3 DNA sequence: TGTGCCAGCAGTGCTCAGGTGAACACTGAAGCTTTCTTT. Translated: CASSAQVNTEAFF. The V gene is TRBV6-4, the J gene TRBJ1-1; no firm D call. Looked up from germline, CDR1 is MRHNA and CDR2 is SNTAGT. This CDR3 has 13 amino acids. Trimming cost V 4 bases and J 0 bases, with 6 bases left between them.

The chain is built from TRBV18 and TRBJ2-5; 10 positions agree with TRBD1. Germline-derived CDR1 and CDR2 are KGHSH and LQKENI. This CDR3 spans 16 amino acids. V shed 2 bases and J 6 bases; nucleotides not matched to a gene: 9. In DNA form, the CDR3 reads TGTGCCAGCTCACCAAAGGGACAGGGGACGTGGAAGACCCAGTACTTC. Its protein product is CASSPKGQGTWKTQYF.

The CDR3 sequence is CATSDRKGVAFF. CDR3 bases: TGTGCCACCAGTGATCGAAAGGGGGTAGCTTTCTTT. The chain joins TRBV24-1 to TRBJ1-1; TRBD1 might be the D (6 bases). Germline-derived CDR1 and CDR2 are KGHDR and SFDVKD. The CDR3 loop spans 12 amino acids. Trimming shortened V by 3 bases and J by 10 bases, and 11 bases separated the two germline ends.

J is TRBJ2-5 and V is TRBV10-3, with 7 positions matching TRBD1. Unmatched junction bases numbered 9, after V lost 0 bases and J lost 5 bases. The CDR3 extends over 16 amino acids. In germline, CDR1 is ENHRY, CDR2 SYGVKD. CDR3 DNA sequence: TGTGCCATCAGTGAGTCCCCAGACAGGGCATTTGAGACCCAGTACTTC. Its translation is CAISESPDRAFETQYF.

In this sample, this clone turned up once. The chain uses TRBV7-9 and TRBJ1-1; 11 bases fit TRBD1. V trimming: 5 bases; J trimming: 5 bases; junction bases outside the gene matches: 4. The CDR3 sequence is 14 residues long. CDR1 is SEHNR and CDR2 is FQNEAQ in the germline V gene (reference sequence). CDR3 coding DNA: TGTGCCAGCAGCCCAGGACAGGGGGCGACTGAAGCTTTCTTT. Protein sequence: CASSPGQGATEAFF.

The chain joins TRBV27 to TRBJ1-2, with D perhaps matching TRBD1 (5 bases). Trimming removed 6 bases from V and 1 base from J, with 15 bases in between. Germline V gene sequence: CDR1 MNHEY, CDR2 SMNVEV (reference sequence). The CDR3 consists of 15 residues. The CDR3 loop is CASSPDIGYNYGYTF. In DNA, the CDR3 is TGTGCCAGCAGCCCGGACATTGGGTATAACTATGGCTACACCTTC.

This clone is a singleton in its sample. The CDR3 DNA is TGTGCCTGTTCGAGCCGGACAGGGAACTCTGGAAACACCATATATTTT. Amino acid sequence: CACSSRTGNSGNTIYF. The V gene is TRBV30, the J gene TRBJ1-3, with 8 positions matching TRBD1. Per the germline V gene, CDR1 is GTSNPN and CDR2 is SVGIG (reference sequence). The CDR3 has 16 residues. The ends lost 6 bases at V and 0 bases at J; junction bases unmatched: 10.

The chain combines TRBV4-3 with TRBJ2-2; 10 nucleotides agree with TRBD2. This CDR3 is built from 16 residues. The ends lost 0 bases at V and 6 bases at J; junction bases unmatched: 4. Germline V CDR1 and CDR2: LGHNA, YSLEER. CDR3 loop: CASSQDLAGVAGELFF. As DNA, the CDR3 is TGCGCCAGCAGCCAAGACCTAGCGGGAGTTGCCGGGGAGCTGTTTTTT.

The chain uses TRBV2 and TRBJ1-5, with 7 bases that match TRBD1. The V segment lost 6 bases and the J segment 2 bases; nucleotides outside the gene matches: 7. Germline V lookup: CDR1 SNHLY, CDR2 FYNNEI. The CDR3 length is 15 residues. The CDR3 DNA sequence: TGTGCCAGCAGGACAGGGAGTTTAGGCAATCAGCCCCAGCATTTT. Translation: CASRTGSLGNQPQHF.

CDR3 coding DNA: TGTGCCTGGAGTGTGGGGGGGTCGTACAATGAGCAGTTCTTC. Amino acids: CAWSVGGSYNEQFF. The chain joins TRBV30 to TRBJ2-1, with TRBD2 matching 7 bases. There are 14 residues in the CDR3. Germline-derived CDR1 and CDR2 are GTSNPN and SVGIG (reference sequence). With V trimmed by 0 bases and J by 4 bases, 3 bases remained unmatched.

V and J are TRBV10-2 and TRBJ1-3; maybe TRBD1 (5 bases). Trimming took 6 bases from V and 12 from J, leaving 12 bases between them. The germline V gene has CDR1 WSHSY and CDR2 SAAADI. This CDR3 has 11 amino acids. The CDR3 region has the DNA TGCGCCAGCAGCGCCGACAGCCGCATATATTTT. This translates into CASSADSRIYF.

This sequence joins TRBV9 and TRBJ2-3; 9 bases are shared with TRBD2. This CDR3 is 15 amino acids long. CDR1 is SGDLS, CDR2 YYNGEE, per germline. With V trimmed by 1 base and J by 0 bases, 0 bases remained unmatched. As DNA, the CDR3 is TGTGCCAGCAGCGTACTAGCGGGAAGCACAGATACGCAGTATTTT. Amino acid sequence: CASSVLAGSTDTQYF. The variable domain in full, completed from reference TRBV9 and TRBJ2-3, reads DSGVTQTPKHLITATGQRVTLRCSPRSGDLSVYWYQQSLDQGLQFLIQYYNGEERAKGNILERFSAQQFPDLHSELNLSSLELGDSALYFCASSVLAGSTDTQYFGPGTRLTVL.

The chain carries TRBV15 and TRBJ1-5, with D possibly TRBD1 on 6 matching bases. This CDR3 region has 13 residues. The ends were cut back, 5 bases at V and 5 bases at J, with 10 bases in the middle. CDR1 and CDR2 from the germline V gene are LNHNV and YYDKDF (reference sequence). DNA of the CDR3: TGTGCCACCAGCGACCAGGGGCATCAGCCCCAGCATTTT. Translating it yields CATSDQGHQPQHF.

The chain employs TRBV28 and TRBJ1-4; 8 positions agree with TRBD1. CDR3 size: 15 residues. Germline CDR1 is MDHEN and CDR2 is SYDVKM. Trimming at V came to 4 bases and at J to 8 bases, leaving 9 bases not matched to a gene. CDR3 DNA sequence: TGTGCCAGCAGTTCAGACAGGGGCCGAAAGGAAAAACTGTTTTTT. Protein sequence: CASSSDRGRKEKLFF.

V is TRBV15 and J is TRBJ1-5, with 9 bases that match TRBD1. V gave up 4 bases and J gave up 4 bases; unmatched junction bases: 5. The CDR3 covers 15 residues. Germline CDR1 is LNHNV and CDR2 is YYDKDF (reference sequence). The CDR3 DNA follows: TGTGCCACCAGCAACCCAGGGACAGGGAATCAGCCCCAGCATTTT. The encoded protein is CATSNPGTGNQPQHF.

The chain joins TRBV13 to TRBJ2-1; 9 bases agree with TRBD2. V lost 5 bases and J lost 5; bases outside the gene matches: 10. The CDR3 covers 16 residues. Germline values: CDR1 PRHDT, CDR2 FYEKMQ (reference sequence). CDR3 protein: CASSTRSTSGNNEQFF. CDR3 sequence (DNA): TGTGCCAGCAGCACCCGCTCGACTAGCGGCAACAATGAGCAGTTCTTC.

The CDR3 protein is CASRKRMGQGTYNEQFF. CDR3 DNA: TGTGCCAGCAGGAAAAGAATGGGACAGGGGACCTACAATGAGCAGTTCTTC. The rearrangement joins TRBV7-9 to TRBJ2-1, with 10 bases fitting TRBD1. CDR3 length: 17 amino acids. V shed 6 bases, J shed 2 bases, and the junction held 10 bases outside the gene matches. Germline-derived CDR1 and CDR2 are SEHNR and FQNEAQ (reference sequence).

In nucleotides, the CDR3 is TGTGCCAGCAGCTTAGCTACGACAGATACGCAGTATTTT. It is translated as CASSLATTDTQYF. The rearrangement joins TRBV11-3 to TRBJ2-3; unclear D gene. The V gene lost 1 base and the J gene lost 3 bases, with 5 bases spanning the gap. Looked up from germline, CDR1 is SGHNT and CDR2 is YENEEA. CDR3 size: 13 residues.

V usage is TRBV12-3 or TRBV12-4 and J usage is TRBJ1-1; D is perhaps TRBD1 (6 bases). The V and J ends lost 3 bases and 6 bases respectively, with 11 bases between them. The CDR3 consists of 13 residues. CDR3 sequence reads: CASSFDRTAEAFF. CDR3 nucleotide sequence: TGTGCCAGCAGTTTCGACCGGACAGCTGAAGCTTTCTTT.

This chain joins TRBV28 and TRBJ1-3, with D uncertain. Germline V gene sequence: CDR1 MDHEN, CDR2 SYDVKM. Trimming cost V 10 bases and J 2 bases, with 12 bases left between them. The CDR3 is 13 residues long. CDR3 DNA sequence: TGTGCCACTTGCGGCGGGGCTGGAAACACCATATATTTT. This translates into CATCGGAGNTIYF.

The chain combines TRBV18 with TRBJ2-7; D may be TRBD1 (5 bases). This CDR3 comprises 12 residues. V was pared by 3 bases and J by 7 bases, with 10 bases between. Per germline, CDR1 KGHSH and CDR2 LQKENI. This CDR3 is CASSPRRTEQYF. The CDR3 DNA sequence: TGTGCCAGCTCACCGAGGCGGACAGAGCAGTACTTC.

The V call is TRBV20-1, the J call TRBJ1-1, with D uncertain. CDR1 and CDR2 (germline): DFQATT, SNEGSKA (reference sequence). V dropped 3 bases and J dropped 6 bases, with 8 bases sitting between them. There are 11 residues in the CDR3. The CDR3 loop is CSARRSSEAFF. CDR3 DNA sequence: TGCAGTGCTAGGCGAAGTTCTGAAGCTTTCTTT.

The rearrangement joins TRBV2 to TRBJ1-5; TRBD1 agrees at 8 bases. This CDR3 region has 13 residues. V dropped 1 base and J dropped 11; count of bases not matched to a gene: 4. Germline CDR1 is SNHLY and CDR2 is FYNNEI. The CDR3 DNA sequence: TGTGCCAGCAGTGAAGACACAGGGGGAGCCCAGCATTTT. Its protein is CASSEDTGGAQHF. The full variable domain, in which reference TRBV2 and TRBJ1-5 provide the parts outside the CDR3, is EPEVTQTPSHQVTQMGQEVILRCVPISNHLYFYWYRQILGQKVEFLVSFYNNEISEKSEIFDDQFSVERPDGSNFTLKIRSTKLEDSAMYFCASSEDTGGAQHFGDGTRLSIL.

This clone was observed once. The chain has TRBV10-3 and TRBJ1-4, with a tentative D call TRBD1 (6 bases). CDR3 size: 13 residues. V was trimmed by 4 bases and J by 5 bases, leaving 8 bases between them. The germline V gene encodes CDR1 ENHRY and CDR2 SYGVKD. CDR3 sequence reads: CAISGGQNEKLFF. DNA for the CDR3: TGTGCCATCAGTGGCGGACAGAATGAAAAACTGTTTTTT.